This T cell receptor (beta chain) appears in the sequencing data of a study of T cells after yellow fever vaccination. Study outcomes and limitations: At less than 97% for CD4 and 75% to 90% for CD8, most primary-vaccination clones showed up again after the booster. Among all clonotypes, a small share was observed in both CD4 and CD8 compartments. It was a weaker secondary response, yet one that peaked faster, at day 5 versus 15.

In making TCR cDNA, 5'RACE template switching added a universal primer site and UMIs to it. TCRdb independently ran MiXCR on the 5' RACE reads; one entry per CDR3 protein. The table shows roughly 250,000 distinct CDR3 sequences, with 10% to 15% occurring only once. In this sample, this clonotype turned up many times. The antigen is not known. At one of its ends the junction is not consistent with the germline gene, which may arise from a read error. This CDR3 region has 14 residues. The germline V gene encodes CDR1 SGHRS and CDR2 YFSETQ. This TCR derives from a man aged 30-40 years who received the YFV17D yellow fever vaccine. The J gene is TRBJ2-7, the V gene TRBV5-1; 7 bases agree with TRBD2. Sequenced here: CD4+ T cells sorted from PBMCs, sampled 45 days after the yellow fever booster vaccination. Written as DNA, the CDR3 is TGTGCCAGCAGCCCTGCTAGCGGCTCCTACGAGCAGTACTTC. The encoded protein is CASSPASGSYEQYF.